This T cell receptor beta chain was identified during a study of response to subunit inactivated influenza vaccine. TCRdb itself ran the RT-PCR reads through MiXCR, one entry per CDR3 protein. Here the sample spans over 450,000 distinct CDR3 sequences, 13% being singletons. Study results and limitations: After each seasonal influenza vaccination, few new T cells are recruited, the authors suggested.

This clonotype has a handful of counts. No antigen is known for it. Between the trimmed V and J ends, which lost 5 bases and 5 bases, there was a span of 13 bases. Germline assignment: CDR1 MDHEN and CDR2 SYDVKM. The CDR3 spans 13 residues. This clonotype was obtained from a man aged 50-60 years who received an inactivated influenza vaccine. Specimen: PBMCs from blood, collected 35 to 45 days after vaccination. J is TRBJ2-7 and V is TRBV28; no clear D. The CDR3 DNA reads as TGTGCCAGCAGTCTGAATGATATGGACGAGCAGTACTTC. It translates to CASSLNDMDEQYF.